Below are 22 T cell receptor beta chains sequenced from a single sample in a study of blood T cell repertoires in COVID-19. TCRdb's copy holds only in-frame clones and misses some; the assay was immunoSEQ multiplex PCR. This sample carries over 90,000 clones, about nine tenths of them seen once, and the ten largest clones take 4.5% to 5.5%. What was sequenced was peripheral blood. Receptor source: a man aged 45-65 years with acute or convalescent COVID-19.

This clone was observed once. This chain links TRBV12-3 or TRBV12-4 with TRBJ1-2, with D hard to call. The CDR3 length is 13 residues. The V end lost 6 bases, the J end lost 8 bases, and 16 bases lay between the germline ends. CDR3 nucleotides: TGTGCCAGCAGCTTGCCCGGGAACTCCGGCTACACCTTC. It yields the protein CASSLPGNSGYTF.

In its sample, this clone was seen a few times. Other DNA sequences in the same sample also yield this CDR3. The V and J genes are TRBV15 and TRBJ2-7; 7 nucleotides line up with TRBD1. Per the germline V gene, CDR1 is LNHNV and CDR2 is YYDKDF (reference sequence). The CDR3 is made up of 12 amino acids. The DNA for the CDR3 is TGTGAGAGGGGGCGCAGGAACTACGAGCAGTACTTC. Translation: CERGRRNYEQYF.

The chain carries TRBV12-5 and TRBJ2-1; 10 nucleotides agree with TRBD2. The CDR3 totals 15 residues. Germline V gene data show CDR1 as LGHNT and CDR2 as FRNRAP. Trimming took 3 bases from V and 4 from J; bases not matched to a gene: 3. As DNA, the CDR3 is TGTGCTAGTGGTTTCGGACTAGCGGCTTACAATGAGCAGTTCTTC. Translating it yields CASGFGLAAYNEQFF.

The V gene is TRBV19, the J gene TRBJ2-7; 9 nucleotides agree with TRBD1. The V and J ends lost 5 bases and 1 base, in that order; junction bases with no gene match: 6. The CDR3 contains 15 residues. CDR1 is LNHDA and CDR2 is SQIVND in the germline V gene (reference sequence). The CDR3: CASSRIQGASYEQYF. The CDR3 DNA is TGTGCCAGTAGTCGTATACAGGGGGCTTCCTACGAGCAGTACTTC.

This chain connects TRBV5-1 to TRBJ2-1; 8 nucleotides line up with TRBD2. The V segment lost 7 bases and the J segment 3 bases; nucleotides outside the gene matches: 12. The CDR3 length is 16 residues. Germline V gene lookup returns CDR1 SGHRS and CDR2 YFSETQ. CDR3: CASSSILAGGYNEQFF. CDR3 sequence (DNA): TGCGCCAGCTCCTCTATTCTGGCGGGAGGCTACAATGAGCAGTTCTTC.

The CDR3 bases are TGTGCCAGCGGGGGGATACAAGAGACCCAGTACTTC. It is translated as CASGGIQETQYF. This chain joins TRBV6-5 and TRBJ2-5; weak D call: TRBD2 (6 bases). V lost 8 bases and J lost 2, with 9 bases in between. Looked up from germline, CDR1 is MNHEY and CDR2 is SVGAGI. The CDR3 has 12 residues.

The chain uses TRBV19 and TRBJ2-1; TRBD2 aligns across 10 bases. CDR1 is LNHDA, CDR2 SQIVND, per germline (reference sequence). The CDR3 is 14 residues long. J lost 6 bases, V lost 3 bases, and 2 bases had no gene match. The DNA of the CDR3 is TGTGCCAGTAGTATGGGACTAGCGTCCAATGAGCAGTTCTTC. Protein sequence: CASSMGLASNEQFF.

This clone came up once. This chain uses TRBV5-8 with TRBJ2-7, with TRBD1 identical over 7 bases. The CDR3 length is 13 residues. The germline CDR1 and CDR2 sequences are SGHTS and YDEGEE. J lost 5 bases, V lost 0 bases, and 2 bases had no gene match. DNA of the CDR3: TGTGCCAGCAGCTTGGGACAGGGTCACGAGCAGTACTTC. It encodes CASSLGQGHEQYF.

This chain links TRBV7-2 with TRBJ2-1, with TRBD2 matching over 14 bases. The trim removed 5 bases at V and 8 bases at J, leaving 2 bases unmatched. The V gene's germline CDR1 is SGHTA and CDR2 FQGNSA. This CDR3 spans 14 amino acids. The CDR3 region is CASSLGLAGDEQFF. In nucleotides, the CDR3 is TGTGCCAGCAGCCTGGGACTAGCGGGAGATGAGCAGTTCTTC.

The V call is TRBV19, the J call TRBJ1-5; D uncertain. V dropped 7 bases and J dropped 2 bases, with 9 bases sitting between them. This CDR3 is 13 amino acids long. The germline V gene encodes CDR1 LNHDA and CDR2 SQIVND (reference sequence). The CDR3 region has the DNA TGTGCCAGTACGGAGGATGGCAATCAGCCCCAGCATTTT. As protein: CASTEDGNQPQHF.

The CDR3: CASSLDTGVRMQYF. DNA for the CDR3: TGTGCCAGCAGCTTAGATACAGGGGTAAGGATGCAGTACTTC. The V call is TRBV11-2, the J call TRBJ2-7; 7 bases map to TRBD1. V trimming: 0 bases; J trimming: 9 bases; junction bases outside the gene matches: 8. Germline CDR1 reads SGHAT; CDR2 reads FQNNGV. CDR3 length equals 14 residues.

The chain is built from TRBV25-1 and TRBJ2-5, with 8 positions matching TRBD2. CDR1 is MGHDK and CDR2 is SYGVNS in the germline V gene. After removal of 2 bases from V and 7 bases from J, the junction contained 9 bases not matched to a gene. CDR3 size: 15 residues. The CDR3 bases are TGTGCCAGCAGTGAAAGGCGGGGGGCGCCGGGGACCCAGTACTTC. Translation: CASSERRGAPGTQYF.

This chain connects TRBV6-5 to TRBJ2-3; D possibly corresponds to TRBD2 (5 bases). V was shortened by 4 bases and J by 8 bases, with 16 bases between the two germline ends. This CDR3 spans 14 amino acids. Germline values: CDR1 MNHEY, CDR2 SVGAGI. In nucleotides, the CDR3 is TGTGCCAGCAGTTCTAGCCCTATGCCGTTTACGCAGTATTTT. Translating gives CASSSSPMPFTQYF.

The chain joins TRBV30 to TRBJ1-6; 12 nucleotides match TRBD1. Germline V gene sequence: CDR1 GTSNPN, CDR2 SVGIG (reference sequence). This CDR3 has 14 residues. V shed 7 bases and J 10 bases; nucleotides not matched to a gene: 8. CDR3 DNA sequence: TGTGCCTCGACCGGGACAGGGGGCGAGTCACCCCTCCACTTT. Translation: CASTGTGGESPLHF.

The rearrangement links TRBV24-1 to TRBJ1-1, with 7 positions matching TRBD1. The V segment lost 8 bases and the J segment 2 bases; nucleotides outside the gene matches: 25. CDR1 is KGHDR, CDR2 SFDVKD, per germline. The CDR3 consists of 20 residues. DNA for the CDR3: TGTGCCACCACCGACGGGATCGACAGGGCGCTACCCTTGAAAAACACTGAAGCTTTCTTT. It encodes CATTDGIDRALPLKNTEAFF.

This clone was observed a single time. This rearrangement joins TRBV6-6 to TRBJ2-7; possible D gene TRBD1, 6 bases. CDR1 MNHNY and CDR2 SVGAGI come from the germline V gene (reference sequence). Deletions cut 2 bases from V and 0 bases from J, with 14 bases between. The CDR3 has 16 residues. The CDR3 is CASSYVNDRPSYEQYF. The CDR3, as DNA: TGTGCCAGCAGTTACGTTAACGACAGGCCCTCCTACGAGCAGTACTTC.

The chain uses TRBV6-2 or TRBV6-3 and TRBJ2-7, with TRBD2 identical over 9 bases. The germline V gene encodes CDR1 MNHEY and CDR2 SVGEGT. V lost 0 bases and J lost 3; bases outside the gene matches: 9. The CDR3 loop spans 17 amino acids. This CDR3 is CASSYSPASGNYYEQYF. The CDR3 bases are TGTGCCAGCAGTTACTCACCTGCTAGCGGGAACTACTACGAGCAGTACTTC.

This clone was found a few times. The CDR3: CASSSLVRGLGYEQYF. CDR3 nucleotides: TGTGCCAGCAGCTCCCTAGTGCGGGGCCTCGGCTACGAGCAGTACTTC. This chain joins TRBV11-2 and TRBJ2-7, with D possibly being TRBD2 (6 bases). The CDR3 runs 16 residues. CDR1 and CDR2 from the germline V gene are SGHAT and FQNNGV. Trimming shortened V by 4 bases and J by 3 bases, and 19 bases separated the two germline ends.

The chain links TRBV14 to TRBJ2-7; D gene unclear. Per the germline V gene, CDR1 is SGHDN and CDR2 is FVKESK. Trimming stripped 4 bases from V and 3 bases from J, with 10 bases between. The CDR3 totals 13 residues. This CDR3 reads CASSLKSSYEQYF. DNA of the CDR3: TGTGCCAGCAGCCTAAAGTCCAGCTACGAGCAGTACTTC.

The chain has TRBV6-5 and TRBJ1-2; D remains unclear. The CDR3 extends over 14 amino acids. Per the germline V gene, CDR1 is MNHEY and CDR2 is SVGAGI. V lost 6 bases to trimming and J lost 4 bases, with 15 bases between them. The CDR3 DNA follows: TGTGCCAGCAGCCCCTCGGCAGGCCCCTATGGCTACACCTTC. Amino acid sequence: CASSPSAGPYGYTF.

The chain links TRBV27 to TRBJ2-7; 9 positions agree with TRBD1. This CDR3 has 15 amino acids. V gave up 6 bases and J gave up 4 bases; unmatched junction bases: 10. The germline V gene encodes CDR1 MNHEY and CDR2 SMNVEV (reference sequence). The CDR3 coding sequence is TGTGCCAGCAGCGGGGTTGGGACAGGGAGGTACGAGCAGTACTTC. Its translation: CASSGVGTGRYEQYF.

This chain uses TRBV6-5 with TRBJ2-7, with 7 bases lining up with TRBD2. The germline V gene has CDR1 MNHEY and CDR2 SVGAGI. V trimming: 9 bases; J trimming: 1 base; junction bases outside the gene matches: 3. The CDR3 is 12 residues long. CDR3 nucleotides: TGTGCCAGTTCGGGGGGATCCTACGAGCAGTACTTC. It codes for CASSGGSYEQYF.